The clone carrying this TCR beta chain was picked up many times. The antigen is undetermined. TCRdb re-called the PCR reads via MiXCR. Of 40,000 to 55,000 clones listed, more than 15% are singletons. The CDR3 is made up of 16 amino acids. Trimming at V came to 2 bases and at J to 2 bases, leaving 9 bases not matched to a gene. Germline assignment: CDR1 SGHVS and CDR2 FNYEAQ. This record belongs to a study of metastatic and nonmetastatic thyroid tumors. The entire patient cohort was treatment-naive prior to thyroid surgery. Study-wide points: Patients with malignant thyroid tumors reportedly had significantly higher TCR beta diversity than those with benign nodules, in blood and tumor.

The material sequenced was blood. This receptor was identified in a female donor with papillary thyroid cancer or a benign thyroid nodule (not recorded which). Some clones in this sample may be carry-over from other donors' samples. V gene TRBV7-6 combines with J gene TRBJ2-7, with 7 bases fitting TRBD1. CDR3 nucleotides: TGTGCCAGCAGCTTATCATTTTCGCAGGGGGCCTACGAGCAGTACTTC. It codes for CASSLSFSQGAYEQYF.